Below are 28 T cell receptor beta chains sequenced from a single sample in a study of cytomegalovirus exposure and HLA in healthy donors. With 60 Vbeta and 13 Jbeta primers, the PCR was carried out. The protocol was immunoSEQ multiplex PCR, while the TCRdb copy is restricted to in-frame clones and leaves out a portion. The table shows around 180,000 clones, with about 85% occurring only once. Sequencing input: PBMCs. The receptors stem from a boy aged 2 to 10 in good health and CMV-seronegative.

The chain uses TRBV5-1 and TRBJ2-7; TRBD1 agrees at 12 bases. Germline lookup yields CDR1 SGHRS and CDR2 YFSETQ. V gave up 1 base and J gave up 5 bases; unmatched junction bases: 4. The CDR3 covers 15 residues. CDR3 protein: CASSLSGTGGNEQYF. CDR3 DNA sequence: TGCGCCAGCAGCTTGTCCGGGACAGGGGGCAACGAGCAGTACTTC.

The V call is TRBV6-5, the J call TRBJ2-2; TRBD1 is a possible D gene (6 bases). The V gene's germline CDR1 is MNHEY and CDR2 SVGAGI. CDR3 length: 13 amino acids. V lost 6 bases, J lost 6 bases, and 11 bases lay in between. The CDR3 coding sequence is TGTGCCAGCAGGGACAGAATGGCCGGGGAGCTGTTTTTT. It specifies CASRDRMAGELFF.

The CDR3, as DNA: TGTGCCACCCGCAGGTGGGGGGGGACGATTGGGCCCCAGCATTTT. This sequence encodes CATRRWGGTIGPQHF. This chain joins TRBV27 and TRBJ1-5, with D maybe TRBD1 (5 bases). Between the trimmed V and J ends, which lost 10 bases and 9 bases, there was a span of 25 bases. Germline V gene data show CDR1 as MNHEY and CDR2 as SMNVEV (reference sequence). The length of the CDR3 is 15 residues.

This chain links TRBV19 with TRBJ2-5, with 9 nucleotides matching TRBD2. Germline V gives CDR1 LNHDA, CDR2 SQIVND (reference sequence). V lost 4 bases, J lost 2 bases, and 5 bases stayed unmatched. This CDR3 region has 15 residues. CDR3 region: CASSSVLAGQETQYF. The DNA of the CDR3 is TGTGCCAGTAGTAGTGTTCTAGCGGGACAAGAGACCCAGTACTTC.

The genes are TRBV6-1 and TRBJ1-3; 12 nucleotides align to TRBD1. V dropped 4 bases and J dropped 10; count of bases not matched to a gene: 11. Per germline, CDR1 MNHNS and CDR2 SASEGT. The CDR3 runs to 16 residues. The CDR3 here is CASSGGTGGTATTIYF. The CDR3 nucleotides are TGTGCCAGCAGTGGCGGGACAGGGGGCACGGCGACGACCATATATTTT.

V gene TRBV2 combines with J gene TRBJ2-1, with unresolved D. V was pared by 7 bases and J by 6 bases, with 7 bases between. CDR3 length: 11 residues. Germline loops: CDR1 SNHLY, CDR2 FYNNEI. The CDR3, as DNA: TGTGCCAGCACGCTGGCCAATGAGCAGTTCTTC. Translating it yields CASTLANEQFF.

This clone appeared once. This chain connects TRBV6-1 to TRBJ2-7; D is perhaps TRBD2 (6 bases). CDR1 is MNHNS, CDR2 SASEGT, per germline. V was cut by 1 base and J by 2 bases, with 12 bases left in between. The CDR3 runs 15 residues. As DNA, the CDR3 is TGTGCCAGCAGTGAAGGGGACTCGGCCACCTACGAGCAGTACTTC. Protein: CASSEGDSATYEQYF.

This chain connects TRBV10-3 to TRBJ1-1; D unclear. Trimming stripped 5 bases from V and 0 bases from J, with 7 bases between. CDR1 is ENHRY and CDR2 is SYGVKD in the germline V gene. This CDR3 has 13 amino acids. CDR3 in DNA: TGTGCCATCAGTTCCCCAATGAACACTGAAGCTTTCTTT. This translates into CAISSPMNTEAFF.

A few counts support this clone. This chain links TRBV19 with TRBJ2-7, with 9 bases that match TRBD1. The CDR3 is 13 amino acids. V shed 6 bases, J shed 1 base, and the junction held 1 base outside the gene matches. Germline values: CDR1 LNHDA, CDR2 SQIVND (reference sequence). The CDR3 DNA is TGTGCCAGTAGGGACAGGGGATCCTACGAGCAGTACTTC. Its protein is CASRDRGSYEQYF. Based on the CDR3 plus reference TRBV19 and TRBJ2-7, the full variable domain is DGGITQSPKYLFRKEGQNVTLSCEQNLNHDAMYWYRQDPGQGLRLIYYSQIVNDFQKGDIAEGYSVSREKKESFPLTVTSAQKNPTAFYLCASRDRGSYEQYFGPGTRLTVT.

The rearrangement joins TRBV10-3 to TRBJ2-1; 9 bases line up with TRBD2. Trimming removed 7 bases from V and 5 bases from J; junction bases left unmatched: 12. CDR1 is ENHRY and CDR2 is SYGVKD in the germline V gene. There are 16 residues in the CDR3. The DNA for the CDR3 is TGTGCCATCACCTCTTTTAGCGGGAGAAACCACAATGAGCAGTTCTTC. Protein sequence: CAITSFSGRNHNEQFF.

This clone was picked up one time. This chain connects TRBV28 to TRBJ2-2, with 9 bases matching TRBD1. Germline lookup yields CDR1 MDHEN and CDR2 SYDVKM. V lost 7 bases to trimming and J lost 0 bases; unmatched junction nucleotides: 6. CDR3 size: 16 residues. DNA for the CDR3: TGTGCCAGCAATTCCCACAGGGGGCCGAACACCGGGGAGCTGTTTTTT. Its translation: CASNSHRGPNTGELFF.

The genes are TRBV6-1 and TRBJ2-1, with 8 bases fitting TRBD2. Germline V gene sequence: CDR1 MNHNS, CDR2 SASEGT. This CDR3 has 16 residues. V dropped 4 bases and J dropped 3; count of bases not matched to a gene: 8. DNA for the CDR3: TGTGCCAGCAGTGCAATGGCGGGGGGCGACTACAATGAGCAGTTCTTC. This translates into CASSAMAGGDYNEQFF.

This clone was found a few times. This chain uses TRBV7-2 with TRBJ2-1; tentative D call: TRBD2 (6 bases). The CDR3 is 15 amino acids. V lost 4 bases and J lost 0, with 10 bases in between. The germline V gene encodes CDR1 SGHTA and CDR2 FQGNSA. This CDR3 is CASSSTRSSYNEQFF. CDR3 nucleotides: TGTGCCAGCAGCTCGACTAGAAGCTCCTACAATGAGCAGTTCTTC. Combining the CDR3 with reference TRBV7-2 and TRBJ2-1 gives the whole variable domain GAGVSQSPSNKVTEKGKDVELRCDPISGHTALYWYRQSLGQGLEFLIYFQGNSAPDKSGLPSDRFSAERTGGSVSTLTIQRTQQEDSAVYLCASSSTRSSYNEQFFGPGTRLTVL.

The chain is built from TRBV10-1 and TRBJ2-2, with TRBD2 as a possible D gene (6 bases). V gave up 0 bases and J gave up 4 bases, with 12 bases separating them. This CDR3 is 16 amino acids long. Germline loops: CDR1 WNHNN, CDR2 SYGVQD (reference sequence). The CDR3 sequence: CASSESSMRGTGELFF. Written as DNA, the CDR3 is TGCGCCAGCAGTGAGTCTTCCATGCGGGGCACCGGGGAGCTGTTTTTT.

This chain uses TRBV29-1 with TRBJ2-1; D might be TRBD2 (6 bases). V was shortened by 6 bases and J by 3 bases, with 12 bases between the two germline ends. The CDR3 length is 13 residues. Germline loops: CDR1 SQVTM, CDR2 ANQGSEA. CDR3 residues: CSVPGLHYNEQFF. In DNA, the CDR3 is TGCAGCGTCCCGGGACTCCACTACAATGAGCAGTTCTTC.

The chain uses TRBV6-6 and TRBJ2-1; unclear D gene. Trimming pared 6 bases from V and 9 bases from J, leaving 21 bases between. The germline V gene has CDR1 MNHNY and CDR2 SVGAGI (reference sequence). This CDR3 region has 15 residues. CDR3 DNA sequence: TGTGCCAGCAGAACCCCCGGCCAGACGACTGGTGAGCAGTTCTTC. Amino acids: CASRTPGQTTGEQFF.

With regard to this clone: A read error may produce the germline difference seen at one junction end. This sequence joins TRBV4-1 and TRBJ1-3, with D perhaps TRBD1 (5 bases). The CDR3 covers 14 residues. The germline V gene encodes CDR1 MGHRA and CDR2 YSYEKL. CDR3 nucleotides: TGCGCCAGCAGCCAAACACAGGTCAGCACCAGCCTATACTTT. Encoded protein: CASSQTQVSTSLYF.

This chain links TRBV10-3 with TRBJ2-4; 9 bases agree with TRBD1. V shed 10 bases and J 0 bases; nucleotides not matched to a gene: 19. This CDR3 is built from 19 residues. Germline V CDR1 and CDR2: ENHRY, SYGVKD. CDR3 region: CATEILRDRASLAKNIQYF. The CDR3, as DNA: TGTGCCACCGAAATCCTCCGGGACAGGGCCTCATTAGCCAAAAACATTCAGTACTTC.

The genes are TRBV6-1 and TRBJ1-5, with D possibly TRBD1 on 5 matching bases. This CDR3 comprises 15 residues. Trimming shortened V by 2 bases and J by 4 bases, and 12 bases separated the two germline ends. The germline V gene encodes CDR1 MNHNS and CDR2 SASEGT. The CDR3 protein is CASSERGRENQPQHF. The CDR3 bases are TGTGCCAGCAGTGAACGGGGACGGGAGAATCAGCCCCAGCATTTT.

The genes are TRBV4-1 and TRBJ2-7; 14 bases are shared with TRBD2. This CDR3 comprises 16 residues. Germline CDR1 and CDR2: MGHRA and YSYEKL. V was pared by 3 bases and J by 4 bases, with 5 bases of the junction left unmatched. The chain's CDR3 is CASSHPGLAGEYEQYF. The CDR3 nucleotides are TGCGCCAGCAGCCACCCGGGACTAGCGGGAGAATACGAGCAGTACTTC.

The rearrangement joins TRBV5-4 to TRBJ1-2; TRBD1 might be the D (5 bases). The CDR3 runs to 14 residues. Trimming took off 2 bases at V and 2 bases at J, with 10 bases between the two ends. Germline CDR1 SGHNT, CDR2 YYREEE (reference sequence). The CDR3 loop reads CASSLRGTNYGYTF. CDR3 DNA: TGTGCCAGCAGCTTACGCGGGACCAACTATGGCTACACCTTC.

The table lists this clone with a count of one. The CDR3 nucleotides are TGTGCCAGCAGTTTAGGAGGGTTTTGGATCACCCCACCAAACTATGGCTACACCTTC. This translates into CASSLGGFWITPPNYGYTF. The chain couples TRBV28 to TRBJ1-2, with unresolved D. Between the trimmed V and J ends, which lost 2 bases and 2 bases, there was a span of 24 bases. CDR3 size: 19 residues. Germline V gene lookup returns CDR1 MDHEN and CDR2 SYDVKM.

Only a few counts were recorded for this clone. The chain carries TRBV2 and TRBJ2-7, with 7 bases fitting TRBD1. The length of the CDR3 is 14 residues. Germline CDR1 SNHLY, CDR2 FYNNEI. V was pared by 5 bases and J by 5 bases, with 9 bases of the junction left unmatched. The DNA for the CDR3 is TGTGCCAGCAGTCACCAGTTACAGGGGCACGAGCAGTACGTC. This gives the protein CASSHQLQGHEQYV.

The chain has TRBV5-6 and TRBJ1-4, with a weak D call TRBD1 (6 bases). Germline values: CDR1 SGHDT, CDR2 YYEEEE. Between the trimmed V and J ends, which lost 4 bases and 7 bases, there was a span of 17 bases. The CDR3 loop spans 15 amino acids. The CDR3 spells CASSGLTGLGEKLFF. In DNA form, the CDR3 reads TGTGCCAGCAGCGGGCTGACAGGCCTAGGTGAAAAACTGTTTTTT.

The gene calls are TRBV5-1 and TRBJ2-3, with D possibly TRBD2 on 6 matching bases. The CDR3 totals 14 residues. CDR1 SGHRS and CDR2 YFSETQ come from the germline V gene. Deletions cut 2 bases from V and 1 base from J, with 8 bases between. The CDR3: CASSLASGTDTQYF. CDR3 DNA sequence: TGCGCCAGCAGCTTAGCTAGCGGCACAGATACGCAGTATTTT.

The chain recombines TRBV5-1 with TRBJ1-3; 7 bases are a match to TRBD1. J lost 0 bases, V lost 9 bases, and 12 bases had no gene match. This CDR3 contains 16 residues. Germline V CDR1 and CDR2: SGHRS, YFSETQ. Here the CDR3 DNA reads TGCGCCAACTCCCGGGACAGCCTTTTCTCTGGAAACACCATATATTTT. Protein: CANSRDSLFSGNTIYF.

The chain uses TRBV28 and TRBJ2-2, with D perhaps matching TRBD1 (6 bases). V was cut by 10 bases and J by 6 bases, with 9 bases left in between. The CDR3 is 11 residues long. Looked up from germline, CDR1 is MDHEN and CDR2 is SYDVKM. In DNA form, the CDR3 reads TGTGCCACAGGGGTTGCCGGGGAGCTGTTTTTT. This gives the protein CATGVAGELFF.

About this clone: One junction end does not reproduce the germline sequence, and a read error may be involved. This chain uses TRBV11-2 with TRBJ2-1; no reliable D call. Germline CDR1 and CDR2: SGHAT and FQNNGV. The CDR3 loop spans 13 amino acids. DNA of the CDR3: TGTGTCAGCAGCTTAGCTTCGGCAGGTCAGCAGTTCTTC. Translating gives CVSSLASAGQQFF.